Listed below are T cell receptor beta chains from one sample, sequenced in a study of shared clonotypes between healthy human individuals. Sequencing was performed with immunoSEQ multiplex PCR; in TCRdb, only in-frame clones are kept and a portion is missing. The sample holds roughly 1,100,000 clones, about 75% seen once. Sequencing input: memory CD4+ T cells sorted from blood. Receptors originate from a man in his late teens or twenties in good health. Each CDR3 is given with its conserved first and last residue. The D gene is left open where the match is weak. Only some rows state a clone size, as once, few, many or a class for expanded clones.

- | TRBJ2-5 | TRBV6-1 | - | CASSDGQGRETQYF
once | TRBJ1-4 | TRBV7-6 | - | CASSSRGANEKLFF
- | TRBJ1-1 | TRBV6-4 | - | CASSIGLPGPGETEAFF
- | TRBJ2-3 | TRBV5-1 | TRBD1 | CASSSGTGKIGDTQYF
- | TRBJ2-1 | TRBV5-4 | TRBD2 | CASSLEILAGSYNEQFF
- | TRBJ2-3 | TRBV7-2 | TRBD2 | CASSFREGRADTQYF
- | TRBJ2-2 | TRBV5-1 | - | CASSLDRSDTGELFF
- | TRBJ2-5 | TRBV6-6 | - | CASSPDRTAGETQYF
few | TRBJ1-5 | TRBV6-1 | TRBD1 | CASGTVESPPQHF
- | TRBJ2-1 | TRBV25-1 | TRBD1 | CASSVGRTGTRNEQFF
- | TRBJ1-5 | TRBV30 | - | CAWSRGQGNQPQHF
- | TRBJ1-2 | TRBV6-5 | - | CASKRYNYGYTF
- | TRBJ2-2 | TRBV27 | - | CASTRDGGGGELFF
- | TRBJ2-7 | TRBV6-1 | - | CASFTPTGYEQYF